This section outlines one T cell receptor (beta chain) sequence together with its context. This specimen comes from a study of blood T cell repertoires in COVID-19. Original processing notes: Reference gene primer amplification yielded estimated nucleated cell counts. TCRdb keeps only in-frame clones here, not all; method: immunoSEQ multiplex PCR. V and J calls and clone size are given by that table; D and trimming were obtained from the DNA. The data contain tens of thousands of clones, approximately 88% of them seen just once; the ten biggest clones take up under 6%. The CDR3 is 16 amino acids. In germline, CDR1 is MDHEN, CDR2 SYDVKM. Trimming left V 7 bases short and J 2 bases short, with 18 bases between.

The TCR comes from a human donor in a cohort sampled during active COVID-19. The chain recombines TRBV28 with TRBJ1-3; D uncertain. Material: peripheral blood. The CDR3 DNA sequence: TGTGCCAGCAATCTTAGCCCGGGAACGACTGGAAACACCATATATTTT. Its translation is CASNLSPGTTGNTIYF. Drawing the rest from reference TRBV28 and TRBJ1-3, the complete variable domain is DVKVTQSSRYLVKRTGEKVFLECVQDMDHENMFWYRQDPGLGLRLIYFSYDVKMKEKGDIPEGYSVSREKKERFSLILESASTNQTSMYLCASNLSPGTTGNTIYFGEGSWLTVV.